This T cell receptor (beta chain) was sequenced during a study of cytomegalovirus exposure and HLA in healthy donors (TCRdb year 2017). General notes on the study: In an earlier analysis of roughly 500 of the donors, around 300 Gb of sequence data and approximately 100 million unique TCR beta sequences from about 190 million T cells were reported. An early release covering 550 to 650 HLA-typed donors comprised about 300 gigabases of sequencing data and roughly 86 million unique TCR sequences. Among the roughly 400 genotyped donors, around 81% belonged to the genetic ancestry cluster associated with self-reported Caucasian donors. The study was designed to test whether signatures of past pathogen exposure could be identified by cataloging public T cell receptors. Using immunosequencing, the study profiled T cell repertoires from 666 subjects and related those repertoires to cytomegalovirus serostatus. In addition to the first cohort of roughly 670 subjects, a separate validation cohort of approximately 110 different subjects was used. The study combined high-throughput TCR immunosequencing, statistical association of individual TCRs with disease status, and machine learning to predict cytomegalovirus infection status. A later analysis re-examined previously published TCR beta repertoires from more than 550 donors and added high-resolution HLA genotyping to investigate patterns of TCR occurrence. Rather than drawing on any new phenotypic data, the later analysis identified candidate immune exposures from TCR beta sequences and the way those sequences occurred across donors. To decide whether each TCR beta V gene segment behaved as functional or pseudogenic, an earlier analysis of fewer than 750 of the donors relied on high-throughput TCR beta sequencing. Alongside the repertoire data, information on donor age, sex, ethnicity and CMV serostatus was compiled. A later genetic analysis took genome-wide SNP genotypes for about 65% of the roughly 670 donors and used that subset as a discovery cohort. All discovery cohort repertoires had been generated using a single sequencing platform. Class I and class II HLA loci were covered by the typing at four-digit resolution. Typing coverage differed by locus: A, B, C, DRB1 and DQB1 were typed in about 620-640 donors, DQA1 in about 510, DPA1 in 600 to 610, and DPB1 in just under 480. A handful of DR-DQ haplotypes were handled as single units for association and clustering because linkage in the cohort was strong. On average, approximately 250,000 unique TCR beta nucleotide sequences were sequenced per donor among 300 to 500 genotyped donors of the cohort, with roughly 18% of those sequences being non-productive.

The cohort was made up of hundreds of healthy bone marrow donors. At the time of sampling, all cohort members were nominally healthy, though unrecorded immune exposures were likely present. The donor was CMV seropositive and was included in the group of approximately 310 seropositive cohort members. Each donor provided a peripheral blood sample, and peripheral blood mononuclear cells were used for TCR beta sequencing. Genomic DNA extraction from the blood cell samples was performed with the Qiagen DNeasy Blood Extraction Kit. Results and caveats for the whole study, not just this receptor: A later analysis found that most CMV-associated TCR beta chains appeared HLA-restricted, with HLA associations seemingly driven largely by CMV exposure. At a false discovery rate of 0.05, a later analysis linked around 15,000 TCR beta sequences to specific HLA alleles. In an earlier analysis of over 550 of the donors, most TCR beta V segments were observed in productive rearrangements about 90% or about 30% of the time, broadly matching IMGT annotations. In the study, approximately 150 TCR beta chains were listed as associated with cytomegalovirus. A cluster of highly shared sequence variants was judged likely to be a technical artifact of the sequencing pipeline. The only immune exposure information available for the cohort was CMV serostatus. Compared with equally common non-associated chains, HLA-associated TCR beta chains in a later analysis were more clonally expanded and had lower generation probabilities. According to a later genetic analysis, donors in an Asian-associated ancestry cluster had fewer N-insertions in productive TCRs than the approximately 710-donor mean. The presence/absence analyses assumed that sequencing depth was roughly uniform across donors, and that assumption may not be true. The authors suggested that the approach could potentially be extended to other disease states and immunological phenotypes. A further reported finding was that TCR beta sequences accurately predicted the HLA-A and HLA-B alleles for most subjects in the first cohort. In vitro tests confirmed that a few of the cytomegalovirus-associated TCR beta chains recognize cytomegalovirus antigens. When HLA alleles, especially DR and DQ, strongly co-occurred, TCR associations were difficult to assign to individual alleles. While some public TCRs were present in many individuals, most TCR sequences turned up only very rarely across donors. Because HLA typing was missing for some donors at each locus, association tests included only the typed subset. V-gene and J-gene trimming of TCR beta chains was associated with a missense DCLRE1C variant in a later genetic analysis, and the association was replicated in an independent cohort. The classifier was reported to diagnose cytomegalovirus status with high specificity and sensitivity in both the original and validation cohorts. According to a later analysis, parvovirus B19, influenza, CMV and Epstein-Barr virus appeared linked to several top co-occurrence clusters. Linkage disequilibrium might explain the correlated functional status among segregating V segments, but an unknown experimental factor could not be ruled out. Roughly 17 rarely observed V segments, including chromosome 9 orphons, were excluded from the earlier analysis of several hundred of the donors because counts were too low. A later analysis found that TCR association rates varied across HLA loci, with DRB1 alleles showing the most associated TCRs and HLA-C alleles the fewest. This cohort had only TCR beta chains sequenced, and the lack of alpha or paired-chain data limited which features could be detected.

Worth noting for this clone: Its antigen is unknown. No much larger clonotype is one base removed from it; base qualities were not supplied.

The method behind the library was the immunoSEQ multiplex PCR assay. For the multiplex PCR, a mixture combining 60 forward primers for TCR Vbeta segments and 13 reverse primers for TCR Jbeta segments was used. The CDR3 region of rearranged TCR beta genes was amplified from genomic DNA by a multiplex PCR assay. The Illumina HiSeq System was used to sequence the amplified TCR beta libraries as 87-base-pair reads. The authors' analysis ran thus. A later analysis counted some 80 million unique TCR beta chains across the 700 or so repertoires, and about 10 million of these chains were shared by at least two donors. Raw reads were error-corrected and collapsed into unique sequences with a nearest-neighbor algorithm that merged closely related sequences to remove PCR and sequencing errors. To assign V, D and J gene segments, CDR3 sequences were aligned to IMGT reference sequences. For a sequence to be retained, at least a six-nucleotide match to both a V gene segment and a J gene segment was required. Rearrangements were classified as productive when the CDR3 lacked stop codons and remained in frame with V and J, and all other rearrangements were classified as non-productive. Following IMGT convention, CDR3 was defined as the stretch from the second conserved V-encoded cysteine to the conserved J-encoded phenylalanine. Sequences without an unambiguous match to a single V gene segment were excluded from the earlier analysis of 450 to 650 of the donors. An earlier analysis of 500 to 700 of the donors classified V segments as functional when productive rearrangements were above 56.7% and as segregating when the standard deviation between donors was above 5%. A statistical classification framework was built to diagnose cytomegalovirus status from the catalog of TCR beta chain sequences. A later analysis assigned V and J genes by comparing TCR nucleotide sequences with IMGT/GENE-DB human TR gene sequences. A later analysis assigned CDR3 sequences and most-parsimonious VDJ recombination scenarios with the TCRdist pipeline. A later analysis defined each TCR beta chain by its CDR3 amino acid sequence plus V-gene family, and excluded reads lacking a unique V-gene family. To address suspected cross-contamination and a sequencing artifact, a later analysis removed around 590 highly shared, low-generation-probability nucleotide sequences. A later analysis calculated a clonal expansion index for each public chain from normalized within-repertoire ranks of inferred template counts. Generation probabilities in a later analysis came from a VDJ recombination model fitted to out-of-frame rearrangements, and those results were checked against IGoR. In a later analysis, hypergeometric tests were used to score TCR-TCR, TCR-HLA and TCR-CMV co-occurrence, with a repertoire-size bias correction applied to TCR pairs. To estimate false discovery rates, a later analysis permuted the HLA or CMV assignments 20 times. In a later analysis, co-occurring TCRs were grouped using DBSCAN, with TCRdist sequence similarity added in when clustering inside HLA-allele-positive subsets. Co-occurrence clustering excluded repertoires with fewer than 30,000 or more than 120,000 public chains, plus five with anomalous nucleotide sharing. The table comes from immuneACCESS by way of TCRdb, which keeps in-frame sequences with V and J called. Part of the clones is missing from these tables; in studies checked, under half for an unresolved V gene and the rest for unknown reasons. The DNA was the basis for D and trimming; V, J and clone size are from that table. In all, the sample holds around 150,000 clones, and roughly 80% of those were seen once. In total, the top ten clones hold about 4% of the sample.

This clonotype originated in a man aged 50-59 years in good health and CMV-seropositive. The specimen was PBMCs.

The nucleotides are TGCGCCAGCAGCCAAGACGGAGACACTGAAGCTTTCTTT. This sequence encodes CASSQDGDTEAFF. The chain is assembled from TRBV4-3 and TRBJ1-1, with the identity of the D gene unclear. Its CDR3 holds 13 amino acids, cysteine through phenylalanine. Of the read, only the CDR3 DNA is kept; its 39 bases are in frame from base 1. V is clipped by 0 bases and J by 3 bases, and the sequence between their germline boundaries is 5 bases long. Based on the germline V gene, the CDR1 and CDR2 sequences are LGHNA and YSLEER.